Following are 29 T cell receptor beta chains from one sample sequenced in a study of a mutant IDH1 vaccine in newly diagnosed glioma. Data came from immunoSEQ multiplex PCR; TCRdb stores just in-frame clones and leaves some out. In the table there are some 57,000 clones, around four fifths of which are singletons. Time point in this sample: week 35, safety follow-up. Each dose of the vaccine consisted of 300 ug of mutant IDH1 20-mer peptide, with topical imiquimod. No antigens are known for them. Sequencing used PBMCs, obtained from a glioma patient whose treatment included an IDH1 peptide vaccine. Receptors were obtained from a young woman with glioma.

This clone was seen a single time. J is TRBJ1-1 and V is TRBV10-3; D is uncertain. The germline V gene encodes CDR1 ENHRY and CDR2 SYGVKD. Trimming cost V 6 bases and J 1 base, with 9 bases left between them. This CDR3 region has 13 residues. CDR3 sequence reads: CAIRPPGNTEAFF. Here the CDR3 DNA reads TGTGCCATCAGGCCGCCGGGGAACACTGAAGCTTTCTTT.

V is TRBV5-1 and J is TRBJ1-6; D remains ambiguous. The CDR3 spans 12 residues. The germline CDR1 and CDR2 sequences are SGHRS and YFSETQ. The V end lost 0 bases, the J end lost 8 bases, and 3 bases lay between the germline ends. The CDR3 region is CASSLADSPLHF. The CDR3 DNA follows: TGCGCCAGCAGCTTGGCTGATTCACCCCTCCACTTT.

This chain joins TRBV6-4 and TRBJ1-5, with D maybe TRBD1 (6 bases). The CDR3 sequence is 18 residues long. Between the trimmed V and J ends, which lost 3 bases and 0 bases, there was a span of 18 bases. CDR1 MRHNA and CDR2 SNTAGT come from the germline V gene. The CDR3 coding sequence is TGTGCCAGCAGTGAATCGGGGGGGGGCGATTATAGCAATCAGCCCCAGCATTTT. It yields the protein CASSESGGGDYSNQPQHF.

The rearrangement uses TRBV7-9 and TRBJ2-5, with 9 bases matching TRBD2. The ends lost 4 bases at V and 4 bases at J; junction bases unmatched: 10. In germline, CDR1 is SEHNR, CDR2 FQNEAQ (reference sequence). The CDR3 totals 16 residues. The CDR3 protein is CASSSLGTSSRETQYF. The DNA for the CDR3 is TGTGCCAGCAGCTCACTGGGGACTAGCAGCAGAGAGACCCAGTACTTC.

A few counts support this clone. V and J are TRBV5-5 and TRBJ2-7; TRBD1 agrees at 10 bases. With V trimmed by 3 bases and J by 3 bases, 9 bases remained unmatched. Germline assignment: CDR1 SGHKS and CDR2 YYEKEE (reference sequence). This CDR3 is built from 16 residues. The CDR3 region has the DNA TGTGCCAGCAGCTCCTCACCCGGGACAGGGGTCTACGAGCAGTACTTC. It codes for CASSSSPGTGVYEQYF.

The J gene is TRBJ1-2, the V gene TRBV2; tentatively, D is TRBD1 (6 bases). The germline gives CDR1 SNHLY, CDR2 FYNNEI. This CDR3 spans 15 amino acids. The germline V and J ends were trimmed by 2 bases and 0 bases, with 10 bases remaining between them. This CDR3 is CASSESGQPNYGYTF. The CDR3 DNA is TGTGCCAGCAGTGAAAGCGGACAGCCTAACTATGGCTACACCTTC. The variable domain in full, completed from reference TRBV2 and TRBJ1-2, reads EPEVTQTPSHQVTQMGQEVILRCVPISNHLYFYWYRQILGQKVEFLVSFYNNEISEKSEIFDDQFSVERPDGSNFTLKIRSTKLEDSAMYFCASSESGQPNYGYTFGSGTRLTVV.

V and J are TRBV10-3 and TRBJ2-7, with D hard to call. This CDR3 has 15 residues. The germline V and J ends were trimmed by 3 bases and 0 bases, with 12 bases remaining between them. Germline CDR1 reads ENHRY; CDR2 reads SYGVKD. The CDR3 region is CAISDSVVSSYEQYF. The CDR3 DNA is TGTGCCATCAGTGATAGTGTGGTGAGCTCCTACGAGCAGTACTTC.

The chain is built from TRBV5-1 and TRBJ2-3; TRBD2 aligns across 7 bases. There are 16 residues in the CDR3. V dropped 3 bases and J dropped 4; count of bases not matched to a gene: 11. The germline gives CDR1 SGHRS, CDR2 YFSETQ. CDR3: CASSSSGREFADTQYF. The CDR3 nucleotides are TGCGCCAGCAGCTCCTCAGGGCGGGAGTTCGCAGATACGCAGTATTTT.

This chain's CDR3 is CASRASGAGEYEQYF. CDR3 nucleotides: TGTGCCAGCAGGGCATCCGGGGCGGGAGAGTACGAGCAGTACTTC. The chain employs TRBV11-3 and TRBJ2-7; 7 bases fit TRBD2. Looked up from germline, CDR1 is SGHNT and CDR2 is YENEEA. The length of the CDR3 is 15 residues. Germline trimming cut 6 bases from V and 4 bases from J; bases unmatched to any gene: 12.

V gene TRBV6-4 combines with J gene TRBJ2-3; the D gene could be TRBD1 or TRBD2 (5 bases each). Between the trimmed V and J ends, which lost 4 bases and 2 bases, there was a span of 7 bases. Germline V CDR1 and CDR2: MRHNA, SNTAGT. The CDR3 extends over 13 amino acids. In DNA form, the CDR3 reads TGTGCCAGCAGTGCGGGGACCACAGATACGCAGTATTTT. Protein sequence: CASSAGTTDTQYF.

The chain uses TRBV5-4 and TRBJ2-2, with 9 positions matching TRBD2. Trimming took 2 bases from V and 1 from J; bases not matched to a gene: 3. The CDR3 extends over 16 amino acids. Germline V gene data show CDR1 as SGHNT and CDR2 as YYREEE (reference sequence). CDR3 region: CASSFELAGNTGELFF. The CDR3, as DNA: TGTGCCAGCAGCTTTGAACTAGCGGGGAACACCGGGGAGCTGTTTTTT.

A single count supports this clone. The chain carries TRBV28 and TRBJ1-2; no firm D call. Trimming cost V 6 bases and J 1 base, with 15 bases left between them. Germline V gene lookup returns CDR1 MDHEN and CDR2 SYDVKM. There are 15 residues in the CDR3. Written as DNA, the CDR3 is TGTGCCAGCAGCCGTGGTGGCCGTCTTAACTATGGCTACACCTTC. Its translation: CASSRGGRLNYGYTF.

This clone was detected only a few times. The chain is built from TRBV18 and TRBJ1-1; 8 positions agree with TRBD1. The ends lost 3 bases at V and 5 bases at J; junction bases unmatched: 14. The CDR3 spans 17 residues. Per the germline V gene, CDR1 is KGHSH and CDR2 is LQKENI. CDR3 nucleotides: TGTGCCAGCTCACCCCTTGGACAGGGAGGTGGAGGAACTGAAGCTTTCTTT. It codes for CASSPLGQGGGGTEAFF.

The chain joins TRBV29-1 to TRBJ1-1; 11 nucleotides line up with TRBD1. This CDR3 spans 15 amino acids. CDR1 SQVTM and CDR2 ANQGSEA come from the germline V gene. Trimming at V came to 2 bases and at J to 11 bases, leaving 13 bases not matched to a gene. CDR3 sequence reads: CSVEPSWGTGGDAFF. As DNA, the CDR3 is TGCAGCGTTGAACCCTCCTGGGGGACAGGGGGGGATGCTTTCTTT.

V gene TRBV7-6 combines with J gene TRBJ2-3; 11 bases fit TRBD2. The CDR3 totals 14 residues. The V gene's germline CDR1 is SGHVS and CDR2 FNYEAQ. The ends lost 5 bases at V and 5 bases at J; junction bases unmatched: 3. CDR3 sequence: CASSELAGEDTQYF. As DNA, the CDR3 is TGTGCCAGCAGCGAACTAGCGGGAGAAGATACGCAGTATTTT.

The chain is built from TRBV19 and TRBJ1-2, with TRBD1 matching 8 bases. CDR3 length: 14 amino acids. J gave up 6 bases and V 4 bases, and 7 bases lay outside the gene matches. Germline V lookup: CDR1 LNHDA, CDR2 SQIVND (reference sequence). For the CDR3, the DNA is TGTGCCAGTAGTACTCCAGGGGGCTTAAATGGCTACACCTTC. The encoded protein is CASSTPGGLNGYTF. Complete variable domain (other parts from reference TRBV19 and TRBJ1-2): DGGITQSPKYLFRKEGQNVTLSCEQNLNHDAMYWYRQDPGQGLRLIYYSQIVNDFQKGDIAEGYSVSREKKESFPLTVTSAQKNPTAFYLCASSTPGGLNGYTFGSGTRLTVV.

The rearrangement joins TRBV18 to TRBJ1-1; D is possibly TRBD1 (5 bases). The germline V gene encodes CDR1 KGHSH and CDR2 LQKENI. Trimming took off 4 bases at V and 1 base at J, with 13 bases between the two ends. This CDR3 has 15 amino acids. CDR3 nucleotides: TGTGCCAGCTCACGATCGAGGGGTCAGAACACTGAAGCTTTCTTT. Protein product: CASSRSRGQNTEAFF.

The CDR3 sequence is CASTKGLAGLYEQYF. CDR3 in DNA: TGTGCCAGCACAAAAGGACTAGCGGGCCTCTACGAGCAGTACTTC. This chain joins TRBV7-2 and TRBJ2-7, with 11 bases matching TRBD2. Germline CDR1 reads SGHTA; CDR2 reads FQGNSA. The length of the CDR3 is 15 residues. V was pared by 7 bases and J by 3 bases, with 8 bases of the junction left unmatched. Variable domain in full (rest from reference TRBV7-2 and TRBJ2-7): GAGVSQSPSNKVTEKGKDVELRCDPISGHTALYWYRQSLGQGLEFLIYFQGNSAPDKSGLPSDRFSAERTGGSVSTLTIQRTQQEDSAVYLCASTKGLAGLYEQYFGPGTRLTVT.

This clone has a handful of counts. This same CDR3 is encoded by further DNA sequences in the sample. J is TRBJ1-4 and V is TRBV9; 8 nucleotides line up with TRBD1. CDR3 length: 14 amino acids. V shed 3 bases, J shed 3 bases, and the junction held 1 base outside the gene matches. CDR1 and CDR2 (germline): SGDLS, YYNGEE. CDR3 residues: CASSATGANEKLFF. The CDR3 DNA sequence: TGTGCCAGCAGCGCGACAGGGGCTAATGAAAAACTGTTTTTT.

The rearrangement links TRBV5-4 to TRBJ2-1; the D is unclear. From germline, CDR1 is SGHNT and CDR2 YYREEE (reference sequence). The CDR3 has 14 amino acids. V gave up 7 bases and J gave up 2 bases, with 13 bases separating them. Here the CDR3 DNA reads TGTGCCAGCGGTGGGATTGGGGCCTACAATGAGCAGTTCTTC. Amino acid sequence: CASGGIGAYNEQFF.

The V gene is TRBV4-1, the J gene TRBJ2-7; no reliable D call. The CDR3 totals 12 residues. Germline CDR1 and CDR2: MGHRA and YSYEKL. Trimming stripped 1 base from V and 3 bases from J, with 4 bases between. CDR3 region: CASSQGGYEQYF. CDR3 nucleotides: TGCGCCAGCAGCCAAGGAGGCTACGAGCAGTACTTC.

The genes are TRBV7-9 and TRBJ2-1; D may be TRBD2 (6 bases). The length of the CDR3 is 14 residues. From germline, CDR1 is SEHNR and CDR2 FQNEAQ (reference sequence). Trimming took 5 bases from V and 12 from J, leaving 20 bases between them. CDR3 amino acids: CASSGSGDWKAQFF. The CDR3 DNA reads TGTGCCAGCAGCGGAAGTGGGGACTGGAAAGCGCAGTTCTTC.

V is TRBV19 and J is TRBJ1-5; D is ambiguous. Germline V gene sequence: CDR1 LNHDA, CDR2 SQIVND (reference sequence). The CDR3 contains 16 residues. V was cut by 3 bases and J by 3 bases, with 15 bases left in between. The DNA for the CDR3 is TGTGCCAGTAGTATTTCGGCGGGAAGGTCCAATCAGCCCCAGCATTTT. Translating gives CASSISAGRSNQPQHF.

This chain joins TRBV19 and TRBJ1-5, with D uncertain. The V end lost 5 bases, the J end lost 3 bases, and 11 bases lay between the germline ends. The CDR3 has 14 residues. In germline, CDR1 is LNHDA, CDR2 SQIVND (reference sequence). This CDR3 is CASSWMGYNQPQHF. Here the CDR3 DNA reads TGTGCCAGTAGTTGGATGGGTTACAATCAGCCCCAGCATTTT.

The J gene is TRBJ2-7, the V gene TRBV5-6; D is ambiguous. This CDR3 comprises 12 residues. Trimming stripped 4 bases from V and 6 bases from J, with 11 bases between. In germline, CDR1 is SGHDT, CDR2 YYEEEE. DNA for the CDR3: TGTGCCAGCAGCGTTACGGGTGCCGAGCAGTACTTC. Translation: CASSVTGAEQYF.

This clone has only one observation. The rearrangement uses TRBV6-6 and TRBJ2-5, with D unresolved. V was cut by 2 bases and J by 3 bases, with 7 bases left in between. The CDR3 has 13 amino acids. CDR1 is MNHNY and CDR2 is SVGAGI in the germline V gene (reference sequence). In DNA, the CDR3 is TGTGCCAGCAGTTACCGTGCGGAAGAGACCCAGTACTTC. This translates into CASSYRAEETQYF.

The genes are TRBV7-6 and TRBJ2-5; TRBD1 or TRBD2 may be the D gene (5 bases each). V shed 5 bases and J shed 4 bases, with 14 bases lying between them. The CDR3 is 14 residues long. CDR1 SGHVS and CDR2 FNYEAQ come from the germline V gene. The CDR3 is CASSPRGRGETQYF. The CDR3 region has the DNA TGTGCCAGCAGCCCGAGGGGTAGAGGAGAGACCCAGTACTTC.

This sequence joins TRBV6-1 and TRBJ1-2, with D perhaps TRBD1 (5 bases). The CDR3 covers 13 residues. Per germline, CDR1 MNHNS and CDR2 SASEGT. Between the trimmed V and J ends, which lost 6 bases and 4 bases, there was a span of 12 bases. The CDR3 sequence is CASRVGGGYGYTF. The CDR3 DNA reads TGTGCCAGCAGGGTCGGTGGGGGCTATGGCTACACCTTC.

The rearrangement links TRBV7-2 to TRBJ1-2, with a tentative D call TRBD1 (6 bases). In germline, CDR1 is SGHTA, CDR2 FQGNSA. The V end was cut by 4 bases, the J end by 3 bases, with 15 bases between. CDR3 length: 15 amino acids. The CDR3 nucleotides read TGTGCCAGCAGCTCCGGGGGCCGGGTTGACTATGGCTACACCTTC. Encoded protein: CASSSGGRVDYGYTF.